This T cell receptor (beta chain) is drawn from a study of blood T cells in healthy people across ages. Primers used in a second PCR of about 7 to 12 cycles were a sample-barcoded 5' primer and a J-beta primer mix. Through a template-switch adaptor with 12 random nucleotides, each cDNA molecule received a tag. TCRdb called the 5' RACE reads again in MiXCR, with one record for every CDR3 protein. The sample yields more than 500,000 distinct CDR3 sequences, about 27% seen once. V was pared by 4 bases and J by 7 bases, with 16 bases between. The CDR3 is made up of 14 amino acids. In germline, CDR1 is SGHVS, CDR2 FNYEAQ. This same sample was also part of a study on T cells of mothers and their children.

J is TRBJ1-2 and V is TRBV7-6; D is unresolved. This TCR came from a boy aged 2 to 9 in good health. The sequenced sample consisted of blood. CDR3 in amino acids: CASSSASGSSGYTF. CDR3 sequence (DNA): TGTGCCAGCAGCTCAGCCTCCGGGAGTAGTGGCTACACCTTC. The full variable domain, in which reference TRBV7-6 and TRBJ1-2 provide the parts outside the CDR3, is GAGVSQSPRYKVTKRGQDVALRCDPISGHVSLYWYRQALGQGPEFLTYFNYEAQQDKSGLPNDRFSAERPEGSISTLTIQRTEQRDSAMYRCASSSASGSSGYTFGSGTRLTVV.